The next 21 T cell receptor beta chains were all read from a single sample in a study of blood T cell repertoires in COVID-19. The repertoire was sequenced with immunoSEQ multiplex PCR; TCRdb's copy has only in-frame clones and lacks some. The sample has about 160,000 clones, approximately 82% seen once. The specimen was peripheral blood. The receptors here all came from a woman aged 40 to 50 with COVID-19, enrolled during active disease.

CDR3 sequence: CASSQSGLQYEQYF. In DNA, the CDR3 is TGTGCCAGCAGCCAGTCGGGACTGCAGTACGAGCAGTACTTC. The genes are TRBV14 and TRBJ2-7, with D perhaps TRBD2 (6 bases). This CDR3 spans 14 amino acids. V lost 3 bases to trimming and J lost 4 bases, with 13 bases between them. Germline assignment: CDR1 SGHDN and CDR2 FVKESK.

The rearrangement joins TRBV28 to TRBJ2-5; D possibly corresponds to TRBD1 (5 bases). This CDR3 spans 14 amino acids. Trimming took 5 bases from V and 2 from J, leaving 12 bases between them. The V gene's germline CDR1 is MDHEN and CDR2 SYDVKM. CDR3 sequence reads: CASSPHDRQETQYF. The CDR3 DNA sequence: TGTGCCAGCAGTCCCCACGACAGACAAGAGACCCAGTACTTC.

The chain carries TRBV6-1 and TRBJ2-1; 9 nucleotides match TRBD1. Germline loops: CDR1 MNHNS, CDR2 SASEGT. V gave up 11 bases and J gave up 2 bases; unmatched junction bases: 4. The CDR3 is 13 amino acids. The CDR3 is CADRDRAYNEQFF. In DNA form, the CDR3 reads TGTGCCGACCGGGACAGGGCCTACAATGAGCAGTTCTTC.

The chain combines TRBV30 with TRBJ2-3, with 8 bases lining up with TRBD1. This CDR3 has 15 residues. Germline V gene data show CDR1 as GTSNPN and CDR2 as SVGIG (reference sequence). V was pared by 4 bases and J by 2 bases, with 8 bases of the junction left unmatched. CDR3 amino acids: CAWTRGQGFTDTQYF. The CDR3 bases are TGTGCCTGGACCAGAGGACAGGGTTTCACAGATACGCAGTATTTT.

This clone was picked up one time. The rearrangement joins TRBV18 to TRBJ2-5, with 12 bases matching TRBD1. Germline CDR1 KGHSH, CDR2 LQKENI. This CDR3 region has 16 residues. Trimming cost V 3 bases and J 2 bases; bases outside gene matches: 4. The CDR3 here is CASSPGQGAIQETQYF. As DNA, the CDR3 is TGTGCCAGCTCACCGGGACAGGGGGCCATTCAAGAGACCCAGTACTTC.

This clone was counted a single time. This chain connects TRBV28 to TRBJ2-7, with D possibly matching TRBD2 (7 bases). V shed 3 bases and J shed 7 bases, with 19 bases lying between them. The V gene's germline CDR1 is MDHEN and CDR2 SYDVKM. This CDR3 is built from 15 residues. The CDR3 DNA sequence: TGTGCCAGCAGTTTCGAGGGGGGGGGCACACGAGAGCAGTACTTC. Protein product: CASSFEGGGTREQYF.

The chain links TRBV7-9 to TRBJ2-1, with no clear D. Germline CDR1 and CDR2: SEHNR and FQNEAQ (reference sequence). Trimming shortened V by 4 bases and J by 4 bases, and 11 bases separated the two germline ends. This CDR3 has 14 residues. Here the CDR3 reads CASSSPPGYNEQFF. CDR3 coding DNA: TGTGCCAGCAGCTCCCCCCCCGGTTACAATGAGCAGTTCTTC.

This chain links TRBV2 with TRBJ2-5, with TRBD1 identical over 8 bases. Germline V CDR1 and CDR2: SNHLY, FYNNEI. The CDR3 runs to 14 residues. V lost 7 bases, J lost 9 bases, and 13 bases stayed unmatched. In nucleotides, the CDR3 is TGTGCCAGCACCAGACAGGGGCGAGACCCGGCCCAGTACTTC. Residues: CASTRQGRDPAQYF.

V usage is TRBV2 and J usage is TRBJ2-5; D is unresolved. V shed 7 bases and J shed 3 bases, with 12 bases lying between them. The V gene's germline CDR1 is SNHLY and CDR2 FYNNEI. There are 13 residues in the CDR3. In DNA form, the CDR3 reads TGTGCCAGCACTTGGGCCATCAAAGAGACCCAGTACTTC. As protein: CASTWAIKETQYF.

The chain recombines TRBV3-1 (or the pseudogene TRBV3-2) with TRBJ1-1, with D maybe TRBD1 (5 bases). The CDR3 consists of 13 residues. V dropped 5 bases and J dropped 1 base, with 8 bases sitting between them. Germline V gives CDR1 LGHDT, CDR2 YNNKEL (reference sequence). The CDR3 DNA sequence: TGTGCCAGCAGCAGGGGCGAGAACACTGAAGCTTTCTTT. This codes for CASSRGENTEAFF.

V usage is TRBV30 and J usage is TRBJ1-3; D is uncertain. Germline V lookup: CDR1 GTSNPN, CDR2 SVGIG (reference sequence). Trimming left V 0 bases short and J 2 bases short, with 8 bases between. CDR3 length equals 14 residues. CDR3 amino acids: CAWSVGAAGNTIYF. The CDR3 DNA reads as TGTGCCTGGAGTGTAGGAGCAGCTGGAAACACCATATATTTT.

The chain couples TRBV24-1 to TRBJ2-1; D might be TRBD2 (6 bases). The germline V gene encodes CDR1 KGHDR and CDR2 SFDVKD. CDR3 length equals 16 residues. V was shortened by 4 bases and J by 7 bases, with 19 bases between the two germline ends. The CDR3 protein is CATSDRRGGARNEQFF. The DNA of the CDR3 is TGTGCCACCAGTGACCGGCGTGGCGGGGCACGGAATGAGCAGTTCTTC.

The V call is TRBV18, the J call TRBJ1-4; possibly TRBD1 for D (6 bases). V lost 3 bases and J 8 bases, leaving 13 bases between the germline ends. The V gene's germline CDR1 is KGHSH and CDR2 LQKENI. This CDR3 contains 14 residues. CDR3 residues: CASSPPGTNEKLFF. CDR3 in DNA: TGTGCCAGCTCACCGCCGGGGACAAACGAAAAACTGTTTTTT.

The V and J genes are TRBV30 and TRBJ2-1; D possibly corresponds to TRBD2 (5 bases). Per the germline V gene, CDR1 is GTSNPN and CDR2 is SVGIG (reference sequence). This CDR3 region has 13 residues. V was cut by 7 bases and J by 0 bases, with 10 bases left in between. The CDR3 protein is CASRESSYNEQFF. The CDR3 nucleotides read TGTGCCTCACGGGAAAGCTCCTACAATGAGCAGTTCTTC.

The chain couples TRBV15 to TRBJ2-7; 7 nucleotides agree with TRBD2. With 6 bases clipped from V and 3 bases from J, the junction kept 5 bases outside the gene matches. This CDR3 has 13 residues. The V gene's germline CDR1 is LNHNV and CDR2 YYDKDF (reference sequence). The CDR3 coding sequence is TGTGCCACCAGATCCTCTAGCGGCTACGAGCAGTACTTC. This translates into CATRSSSGYEQYF.

As for this clone: Other DNA variants within this sample encode the same CDR3. The V call is TRBV10-3, the J call TRBJ1-5; 7 bases fit TRBD1. Trimming at V came to 10 bases and at J to 4 bases, leaving 4 bases not matched to a gene. The CDR3 extends over 12 amino acids. Germline lookup yields CDR1 ENHRY and CDR2 SYGVKD. CDR3 loop: CATRDRNQPQHF. The CDR3 DNA follows: TGTGCCACCCGGGACAGAAATCAGCCCCAGCATTTT.

The V call is TRBV18, the J call TRBJ2-2; tentatively, D is TRBD1 (5 bases). Trimming took 2 bases from V and 5 from J, leaving 12 bases between them. The CDR3 runs 15 residues. Germline CDR1 KGHSH, CDR2 LQKENI. CDR3 residues: CASSPVRGRTGELFF. CDR3 sequence (DNA): TGTGCCAGCTCACCAGTTAGGGGTCGGACCGGGGAGCTGTTTTTT.

This sequence joins TRBV24-1 and TRBJ2-7; maybe TRBD1 (5 bases). The germline V gene encodes CDR1 KGHDR and CDR2 SFDVKD. V was clipped by 5 bases and J by 6 bases, with 10 bases between them. The CDR3 contains 12 residues. The CDR3 DNA reads TGTGCCACCAGTGTCTCAGGGCTCGAGCAGTACTTC. Translating it yields CATSVSGLEQYF.

The chain uses TRBV2 and TRBJ2-5; D might be TRBD2 (6 bases). Germline loops: CDR1 SNHLY, CDR2 FYNNEI. CDR3 length: 17 residues. V lost 4 bases and J 1 base, leaving 19 bases between the germline ends. DNA of the CDR3: TGTGCCAGCAGTGTGGGACTTCTCAACACCGTCCAAGAGACCCAGTACTTC. The encoded protein is CASSVGLLNTVQETQYF.

The chain uses TRBV24-1 and TRBJ1-2, with a tentative D call TRBD1 (6 bases). The CDR3 has 13 amino acids. Germline V gives CDR1 KGHDR, CDR2 SFDVKD. V was shortened by 3 bases and J by 8 bases, with 12 bases between the two germline ends. The CDR3 here is CATSDETGSGYTF. The CDR3 bases are TGTGCCACCAGTGATGAAACAGGGAGCGGCTACACCTTC.

The genes are TRBV7-2 and TRBJ2-3; 9 nucleotides align to TRBD2. This CDR3 has 18 amino acids. Per the germline V gene, CDR1 is SGHTA and CDR2 is FQGNSA. The V and J ends lost 2 bases and 7 bases, in that order; junction bases with no gene match: 16. CDR3 bases: TGTGCCAGCAGCTTACAAGCCCCTAGGTTAGCGGGAGTAAATACGCAGTATTTT. It translates to CASSLQAPRLAGVNTQYF.